This TCR beta chain was retrieved from a study of blood T cell repertoires in COVID-19. In the study overall: Acute-phase and convalescent COVID-19 samples originated in the United States, Italy and Spain. The analysed material was cDNA or gDNA that came from T cells, B-cell-depleted T cells, or PBMCs.

In the authors' workflow: Nucleated cell number was recorded as an estimate derived from reference gene primer amplification. Libraries were prepared by immunoSEQ multiplex PCR; TCRdb keeps only in-frame clonotypes and omits some of them. V and J calls and clone size are as listed in that table; D and trimming were resolved from the DNA. Seen here are approximately 75,000 clones, roughly 82% observed once, and the top ten hold approximately 20%. CDR1 MNHNS and CDR2 SASEGT come from the germline V gene. There are 13 residues in the CDR3. The V end lost 1 base, the J end lost 8 bases, and 11 bases lay between the germline ends.

The sample taken for sequencing was peripheral blood. The V call is TRBV6-1, the J call TRBJ1-2; D might be TRBD1 (5 bases). The TCR originated in a woman between 50 and 59 years old with acute or convalescent COVID-19. CDR3 residues: CASSEGQSGGYTF. CDR3 coding DNA: TGTGCCAGCAGTGAAGGGCAGTCAGGGGGCTACACCTTC.